Listed here is a single TCR beta chain. The antigen is not known. These data are taken from a study of regulatory dendritic cells for organ transplantation. Whole-study findings and limits: Memory CD8+ clonal expansion seemed more limited with regulatory than mature dendritic cells. Considerable individual heterogeneity was seen in alloreactive memory CD8+ T cells.

This table comes from immunoSEQ multiplex PCR, and its TCRdb copy is limited to in-frame clones, with some not included. The top ten clones hold under 0.065% of a sample with about 30,000 clones, roughly nine tenths of them seen once. CD4+ or CD8+ T cells were sorted as naive CD45RA+ or memory CD45RO+. This CDR3 has 13 residues. Trimming left V 3 bases short and J 8 bases short, with 11 bases between. The V gene's germline CDR1 is MNHEY and CDR2 SVGAGI. Input material: naive CD4+ T cells from blood. Noted subset: CD45RA+ naive T cells. The clonotype was recovered from a human donor in good health. This sequence joins TRBV6-5 and TRBJ1-3, with D possibly being TRBD1 (5 bases). This CDR3 reads CASSYLGGDTIYF. The CDR3 nucleotides read TGTGCCAGCAGTTATCTCGGGGGGGACACCATATATTTT.